This T cell receptor beta chain was identified in a study of T cells in Graves' hyperthyroidism and ophthalmopathy. Study-level points and caveats: The authors' 13 V-J model separated ophthalmopathy from stable hyperthyroidism.

Concerning this clonotype: Its target is unknown.

What was amplified from RNA transcripts were TCR beta CDR3 regions. The TCR CDR3 first-round RT-PCR relied on the HTBI primer set. TCRdb re-called the multiplex PCR reads with MiXCR, one entry per CDR3 protein. The sample includes a few hundred thousand distinct CDR3 sequences, more than 45% of them seen just once. The patients, who ranged from 18 to 65 in age, presented with newly diagnosed hyperthyroidism lasting under 2 months. Patients were excluded for uncontrolled infection, other autoimmune disease, pregnancy or lactation. Trimming at V came to 5 bases and at J to 0 bases, leaving 7 bases not matched to a gene. Germline V gene data show CDR1 as DFQATT and CDR2 as SNEGSKA (reference sequence). The CDR3 is 14 amino acids.

The chain uses TRBV20-1 and TRBJ2-7; the match to TRBD1 covers 7 bases. The sequence was obtained from a young woman with Graves' hyperthyroidism. Sequencing input: peripheral blood or thyroid tissue (not recorded which). This CDR3 is CSARNRGSSYEQYF. In DNA form, the CDR3 reads TGCAGTGCTCGGAACAGGGGCAGCTCCTACGAGCAGTACTTC.